In its sample, the clone carrying this TCR beta chain was seen a few times. Amplified regions were TCR beta CDR3 sequences from RNA transcripts. Initially, a first-round RT-PCR of the TCR CDR3 employed the HTBI primer set. TCRdb reanalysed the multiplex PCR reads using MiXCR and keeps one entry per CDR3 protein. The sample has more than 350,000 distinct CDR3 sequences, approximately 17% seen once. The data are from a study of T cells in Graves' hyperthyroidism and ophthalmopathy. Whole-study context: Any treatment followed the collection of peripheral blood at initial diagnosis.

Hyperthyroidism patients were newly diagnosed, had disease duration under 2 months, and were aged 18 to 65 years. Exclusions: uncontrolled infection, other autoimmune disease, pregnancy, lactation. From more than 9.5 ml of fresh peripheral blood, PBMCs were isolated. Deletions cut 0 bases from V and 7 bases from J, with 10 bases between. This CDR3 contains 14 residues. Germline assignment: CDR1 MGHRA and CDR2 YSYEKL. V and J are TRBV4-1 and TRBJ2-1, with D unresolved. Sequenced input: blood. This receptor was obtained from a woman younger than 45 with Graves' hyperthyroidism that later progressed to Graves' ophthalmopathy. CDR3 region: CASSQDGHWNEQFF. CDR3 DNA: TGCGCCAGCAGCCAAGATGGGCATTGGAATGAGCAGTTCTTC.